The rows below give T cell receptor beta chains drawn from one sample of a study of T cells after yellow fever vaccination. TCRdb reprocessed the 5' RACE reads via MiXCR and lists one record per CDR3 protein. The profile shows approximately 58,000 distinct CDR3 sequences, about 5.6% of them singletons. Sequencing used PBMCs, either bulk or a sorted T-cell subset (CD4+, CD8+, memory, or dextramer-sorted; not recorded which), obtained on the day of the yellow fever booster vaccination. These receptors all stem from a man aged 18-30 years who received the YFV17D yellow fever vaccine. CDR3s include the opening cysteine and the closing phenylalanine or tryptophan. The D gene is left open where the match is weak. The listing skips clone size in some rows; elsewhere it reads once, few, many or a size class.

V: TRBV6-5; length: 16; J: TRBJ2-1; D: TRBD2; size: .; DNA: TGTGCCAGCAGTTACTTGATAAGCGGGGGGGCCGCGGAGCAGTTCTTC; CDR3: CASSYLISGGAAEQFF
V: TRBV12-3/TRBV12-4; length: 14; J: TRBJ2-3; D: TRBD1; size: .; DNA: TGTGCCAGCAGTTTGTCACAGGGGCCAGATACGCAGTATTTT; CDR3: CASSLSQGPDTQYF
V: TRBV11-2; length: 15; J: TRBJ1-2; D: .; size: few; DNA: TGTGCCAGCAGCTTAGCCCCTGGGGGTAACTATGGCTACACCTTC; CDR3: CASSLAPGGNYGYTF
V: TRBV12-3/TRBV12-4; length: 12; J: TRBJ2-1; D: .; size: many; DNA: TGTGCCAGCAGCCAATCAAGCAGTGAGCAGTTCTTC; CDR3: CASSQSSSEQFF
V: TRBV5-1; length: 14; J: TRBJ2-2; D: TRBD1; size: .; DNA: TGCGCCAGCACCACAGGGGCGAACACCGGGGAGCTGTTTTTT; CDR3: CASTTGANTGELFF
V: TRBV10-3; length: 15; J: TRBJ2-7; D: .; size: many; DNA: TGTGCCATCAAGGTTGGCCAGGGGAGCTCCTACGAGCAGTACTTC; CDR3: CAIKVGQGSSYEQYF
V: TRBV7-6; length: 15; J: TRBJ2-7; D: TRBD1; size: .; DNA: TGTGCCAGCAGCGTCCCCGGGACAGGGGATAACGAGCAGTACTTC; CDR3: CASSVPGTGDNEQYF
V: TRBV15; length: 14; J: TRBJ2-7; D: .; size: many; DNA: TGTGCCACCAGCAGAGGGACGGACTACTACGAGCAGTACTTC; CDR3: CATSRGTDYYEQYF
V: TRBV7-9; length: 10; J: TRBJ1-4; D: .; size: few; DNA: TGTGCCAGCACCGTCGGGAAACTGTTTTTT; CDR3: CASTVGKLFF
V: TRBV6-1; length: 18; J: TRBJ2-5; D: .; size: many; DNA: TGTGCCAGCAGTGAAGATCCCCGGCTAGCGACGTCCCAAGAGACCCAGTACTTC; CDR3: CASSEDPRLATSQETQYF
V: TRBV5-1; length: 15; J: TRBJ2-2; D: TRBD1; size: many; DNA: TGCGCCAGCAGCTTAGGGACAGGGATCACCGGGGAGCTGTTTTTT; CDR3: CASSLGTGITGELFF
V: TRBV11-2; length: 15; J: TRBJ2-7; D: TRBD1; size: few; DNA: TGTGCCAGCAGCTACTACAGGGGGCCAGGGAACGAGCAGTACTTC; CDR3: CASSYYRGPGNEQYF
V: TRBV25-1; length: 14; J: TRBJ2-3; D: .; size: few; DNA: TGTGCCAGCAGTGAACTTACGGAGGCCGATACGCAGTATTTT; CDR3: CASSELTEADTQYF
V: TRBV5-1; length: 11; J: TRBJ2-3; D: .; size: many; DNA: TGCGCCAGCAGCTTCCGCGATACGCAGTATTTT; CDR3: CASSFRDTQYF
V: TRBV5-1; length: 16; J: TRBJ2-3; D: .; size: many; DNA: TGCGCCAGCAGCTGGACGGGCCGACCGAGCACAGATACGCAGTATTTT; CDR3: CASSWTGRPSTDTQYF
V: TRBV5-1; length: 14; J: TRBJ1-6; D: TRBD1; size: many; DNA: TGCGCCAGCAGCTCTGGGACAGAAACCTCACCCCTCCACTTT; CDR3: CASSSGTETSPLHF
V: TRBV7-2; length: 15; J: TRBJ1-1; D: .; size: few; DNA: TGTGCCAGCAGCCCCCCGGGGACCAGGAACACTGAAGCTTTCTTT; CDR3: CASSPPGTRNTEAFF
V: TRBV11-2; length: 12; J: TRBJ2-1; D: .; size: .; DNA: TGTGCCAGCGCAGGGGCGCGGAATGAGCAGTTCTTC; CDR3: CASAGARNEQFF
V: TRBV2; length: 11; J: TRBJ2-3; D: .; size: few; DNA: TGTGCCAGCTTGTACGGGGATACGCAGTATTTT; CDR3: CASLYGDTQYF
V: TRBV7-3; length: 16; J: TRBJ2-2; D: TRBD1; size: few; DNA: TGTGCCAGCAGCCCCCCGGGACAGAGGGGCACCGGGGAGCTGTTTTTT; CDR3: CASSPPGQRGTGELFF
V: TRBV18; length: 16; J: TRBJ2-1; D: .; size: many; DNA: TGTGCCAGCTCACCACCGGGTCCCCTTACGGACAATGAGCAGTTCTTC; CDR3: CASSPPGPLTDNEQFF
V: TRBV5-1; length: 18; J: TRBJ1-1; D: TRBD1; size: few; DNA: TGCGCCAGCAGCTACCTTCCCGGGACAGGGGGAGCGGACACTGAAGCTTTCTTT; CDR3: CASSYLPGTGGADTEAFF
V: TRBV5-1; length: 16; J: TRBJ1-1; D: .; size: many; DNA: TGCGCCAGCAGCTTGGCCGGGGGGTTAGGGAATTGGGGAGCTTTCTTT; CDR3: CASSLAGGLGNWGAFF
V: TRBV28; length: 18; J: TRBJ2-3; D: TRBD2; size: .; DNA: TGTGCCAGCAGTCCGGGACTAGCGGCGCAAAAGGGCACAGATACGCAGTATTTT; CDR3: CASSPGLAAQKGTDTQYF
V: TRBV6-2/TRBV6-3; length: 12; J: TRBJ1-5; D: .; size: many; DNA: TGTGCCAGCAGTTTTGGCGGTCAGCCCCAGCATTTT; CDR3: CASSFGGQPQHF
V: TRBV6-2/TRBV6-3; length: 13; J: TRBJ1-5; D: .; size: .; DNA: TGTGCCAGCAAGACAACTAGCAATCAGCCCCAGCATTTT; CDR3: CASKTTSNQPQHF
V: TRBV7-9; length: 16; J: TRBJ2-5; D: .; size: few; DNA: TGTGCCAGCAGCTTAGGATTCGGGGCGAGAGAAGAGACCCAGTACTTC; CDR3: CASSLGFGAREETQYF
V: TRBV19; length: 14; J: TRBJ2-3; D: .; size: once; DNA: TGTGCCAGTAGTATTTTTGCTCACACAGATACGCAGTATTTT; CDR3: CASSIFAHTDTQYF
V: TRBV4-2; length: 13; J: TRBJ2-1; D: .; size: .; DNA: TGTGCCAGCAGCCAAATTTTGGGGTATGAGCAGTTCTTC; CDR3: CASSQILGYEQFF
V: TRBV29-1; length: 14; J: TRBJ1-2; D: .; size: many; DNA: TGCAGCGTTGAAGGGGAAGAACAAATCTATGGCTACACCTTC; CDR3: CSVEGEEQIYGYTF
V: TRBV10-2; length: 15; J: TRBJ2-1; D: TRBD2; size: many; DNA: TGCGCCAGCAGCGCGACTAGCGGGGGGGCTGATGAGCAGTTCTTC; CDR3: CASSATSGGADEQFF
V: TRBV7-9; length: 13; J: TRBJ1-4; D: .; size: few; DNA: TGTGCCAGCAGCCATCCAAGCGGGGAAAAACTGTTTTTT; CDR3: CASSHPSGEKLFF
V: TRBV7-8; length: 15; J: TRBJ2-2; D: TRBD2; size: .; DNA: TGTGCCAGCAGCCGACTAGCGGGGTCCACCGGGGAGCTGTTTTTT; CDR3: CASSRLAGSTGELFF
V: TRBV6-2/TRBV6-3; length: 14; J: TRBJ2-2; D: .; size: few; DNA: TGTGCCAGCAGTTTTCAGACAAACACCGGGGAGCTGTTTTTT; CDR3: CASSFQTNTGELFF
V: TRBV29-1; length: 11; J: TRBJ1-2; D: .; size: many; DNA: TGCAGCGCACTACAGGGAGGAGGCTACACCTTC; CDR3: CSALQGGGYTF